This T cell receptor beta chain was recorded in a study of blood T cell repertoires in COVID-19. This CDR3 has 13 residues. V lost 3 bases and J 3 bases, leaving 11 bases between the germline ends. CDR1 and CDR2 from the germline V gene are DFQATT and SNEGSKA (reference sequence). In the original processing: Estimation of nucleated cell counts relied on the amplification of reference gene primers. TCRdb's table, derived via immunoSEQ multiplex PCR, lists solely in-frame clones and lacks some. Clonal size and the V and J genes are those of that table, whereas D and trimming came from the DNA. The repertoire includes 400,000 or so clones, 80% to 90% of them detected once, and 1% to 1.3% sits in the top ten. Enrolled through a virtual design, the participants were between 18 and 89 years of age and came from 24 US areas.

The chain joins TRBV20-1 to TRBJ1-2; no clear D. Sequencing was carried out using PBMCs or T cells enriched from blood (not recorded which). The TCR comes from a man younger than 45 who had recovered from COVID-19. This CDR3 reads CSASLPGDYGYTF. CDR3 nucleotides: TGCAGTGCTAGTCTTCCCGGAGACTATGGCTACACCTTC.